This T cell receptor (beta chain) was found in a study of CD8 T cells in ankylosing spondylitis. Study outcomes and limitations: Some motif variants were previously reported in reactive arthritis synovial fluid and blood. Reported data indicate significant enrichment of disease-linked clones within matched ankylosing spondylitis synovial fluid. Among TCR beta sequences, a motif of under ten highly homologous variants appeared characteristic of ankylosing spondylitis blood.

CDR3 size: 16 residues. Germline V gene data show CDR1 as SGHRS and CDR2 as YFSETQ. V lost 4 bases and J lost 4; bases outside the gene matches: 5. About this clonotype: The antigen is undetermined.

Making use of molecular barcodes, quantitative 5'-RACE generated TCR beta libraries. A single record per CDR3 protein comes from TCRdb applying MiXCR to the 5' RACE reads. The table includes approximately 350,000 distinct CDR3 sequences, roughly 15% detected once. The sequence was collected from a male donor with ankylosing spondylitis or in good health (not recorded which). Sequencing used blood, either unsorted or a sorted T cell fraction (not recorded which). J is TRBJ2-2 and V is TRBV5-1; 12 bases are a match to TRBD2. Here the CDR3 DNA reads TGCGCCAGCAGCACGACTAGCGGGAGAGGCACCGGGGAGCTGTTTTTT. Its translation is CASSTTSGRGTGELFF. Together with reference TRBV5-1 and TRBJ2-2, the CDR3 gives the full variable domain: KAGVTQTPRYLIKTRGQQVTLSCSPISGHRSVSWYQQTPGQGLQFLFEYFSETQRNKGNFPGRFSGRQFSNSRSEMNVSTLELGDSALYLCASSTTSGRGTGELFFGEGSRLTVL.